These 23 T cell receptor beta chains originate from one sample sequenced in a study of beta chain features in type 1 diabetes. Study-wide results and caveats: In all four CD4+ subsets, TCRB CDR3 length was significantly, moderately reduced in type 1 diabetes.

The antigens for these receptors are not known. cDNA synthesis used the whole RNA isolate, giving expressed TCRB sequences. Sequencing was performed with immunoSEQ multiplex PCR; in TCRdb, only in-frame clones are kept and a portion is missing. The sample holds approximately 240,000 clones; roughly 17% are singletons and the top ten take approximately 0.087%. The specimen was naive CD4+ T cells from blood. These receptor sequences come from a man aged 25-45 years with type 1 diabetes.

This clone was seen a few times. The chain joins TRBV30 to TRBJ2-1; the D gene could be TRBD1 or TRBD2 (5 bases each). Germline V CDR1 and CDR2: GTSNPN, SVGIG (reference sequence). V was shortened by 5 bases and J by 8 bases, with 13 bases between the two germline ends. The CDR3 has 12 residues. The CDR3 bases are TGTGCCTGGTGGATGATGGGGGATGAGCAGTTCTTC. The encoded protein is CAWWMMGDEQFF. Filled out from reference TRBV30 and TRBJ2-1, the complete variable domain reads SQTIHQWPATLVQPVGSPLSLECTVEGTSNPNLYWYRQAAGRGLQLLFYSVGIGQISSEVPQNLSASRPQDRQFILSSKKLLLSDSGFYLCAWWMMGDEQFFGPGTRLTVL.

This clone was detected a few times. This chain uses TRBV9 with TRBJ2-3, with no clear D. This CDR3 comprises 12 residues. V lost 6 bases, J lost 2 bases, and 7 bases lay in between. The V gene's germline CDR1 is SGDLS and CDR2 YYNGEE. In DNA form, the CDR3 reads TGTGCCAGCATTATCTACACAGATACGCAGTATTTT. Amino acids: CASIIYTDTQYF.

This clone showed up just a few times. J is TRBJ2-1 and V is TRBV7-9; D gene unclear. V gave up 7 bases and J gave up 7 bases, with 8 bases separating them. CDR1 is SEHNR and CDR2 is FQNEAQ in the germline V gene (reference sequence). There are 11 residues in the CDR3. Here the CDR3 reads CASNRENEQFF. CDR3 DNA: TGTGCCAGCAATAGGGAAAATGAGCAGTTCTTC.

The chain is built from TRBV29-1 and TRBJ2-3, with D possibly matching TRBD1 (6 bases). The CDR3 has 14 residues. V was clipped by 3 bases and J by 6 bases, with 16 bases between them. Per germline, CDR1 SQVTM and CDR2 ANQGSEA. Here the CDR3 reads CSVEGTRHRDTQYF. The CDR3 DNA reads TGCAGCGTTGAGGGGACACGCCACCGGGATACGCAGTATTTT.

The sample holds a few counts of this clone. Other DNA sequences from this sample encode an identical CDR3 as well. V usage is TRBV30 and J usage is TRBJ1-2; D is unclear. The CDR3 spans 11 residues. Germline loops: CDR1 GTSNPN, CDR2 SVGIG (reference sequence). Trimming took off 1 base at V and 5 bases at J, with 5 bases between the two ends. CDR3 coding DNA: TGTGCCTGGAGTGCCGGTTATGGCTACACCTTC. Its translation: CAWSAGYGYTF.

The V and J genes are TRBV2 and TRBJ2-3; D is uncertain. The CDR3 runs to 12 residues. The germline V gene has CDR1 SNHLY and CDR2 FYNNEI. V was shortened by 6 bases and J by 5 bases, with 9 bases between the two germline ends. Here the CDR3 DNA reads TGTGCCAGCAGCCCAGGAGAAGATACGCAGTATTTT. Translating it yields CASSPGEDTQYF.

This clone was seen only a few times. The V gene is TRBV15, the J gene TRBJ2-3, with TRBD2 matching over 10 bases. The CDR3 consists of 15 residues. From germline, CDR1 is LNHNV and CDR2 YYDKDF (reference sequence). J was trimmed by 5 bases and V by 1 base; bases with no gene match: 3. CDR3 DNA sequence: TGTGCCACCAGCAGAGGAGCGGGAGGGGTAGATACGCAGTATTTT. This encodes CATSRGAGGVDTQYF.

The sample holds a few counts of this clone. The V gene is TRBV7-2, the J gene TRBJ2-4, with D perhaps matching TRBD1 (6 bases). The ends were cut back, 5 bases at V and 6 bases at J, with 11 bases in the middle. Germline V gene data show CDR1 as SGHTA and CDR2 as FQGNSA. This CDR3 has 13 residues. CDR3 sequence (DNA): TGTGCCAGCAGCCCGGGGACAAGAAACATTCAGTACTTC. Its translation is CASSPGTRNIQYF. The variable domain in full, completed from reference TRBV7-2 and TRBJ2-4, reads GAGVSQSPSNKVTEKGKDVELRCDPISGHTALYWYRQSLGQGLEFLIYFQGNSAPDKSGLPSDRFSAERTGGSVSTLTIQRTQQEDSAVYLCASSPGTRNIQYFGAGTRLSVL.

The CDR3 reads CSVEKGRETQYF. In nucleotides, the CDR3 is TGCAGCGTTGAAAAGGGGAGGGAGACCCAGTACTTC. The genes are TRBV29-1 and TRBJ2-5, with TRBD2 as a possible D gene (6 bases). V was shortened by 2 bases and J by 5 bases, with 9 bases between the two germline ends. Germline V gene lookup returns CDR1 SQVTM and CDR2 ANQGSEA. The length of the CDR3 is 12 residues.

This clone has more than one count but fewer than ten. The chain combines TRBV7-3 with TRBJ2-5; D uncertain. From germline, CDR1 is SGHTA and CDR2 FQGTGA. CDR3 length: 12 amino acids. Between the trimmed V and J ends, which lost 1 base and 5 bases, there was a span of 5 bases. The CDR3 nucleotides read TGTGCCAGCAGCTTAAGTCGGGAGACCCAGTACTTC. Translated: CASSLSRETQYF.

This chain connects TRBV7-9 to TRBJ1-5; perhaps TRBD1 as D (6 bases). V was cut by 7 bases and J by 7 bases, with 14 bases left in between. The CDR3 extends over 13 amino acids. Germline CDR1 reads SEHNR; CDR2 reads FQNEAQ (reference sequence). Written as DNA, the CDR3 is TGTGCCAGCACACAGGGATGGGACCAGCCCCAGCATTTT. This codes for CASTQGWDQPQHF.

The chain employs TRBV29-1 and TRBJ1-5, with unresolved D. This CDR3 has 13 amino acids. V lost 4 bases to trimming and J lost 5 bases, with 12 bases between them. Germline lookup yields CDR1 SQVTM and CDR2 ANQGSEA. The CDR3 loop reads CSVGSEVYQPQHF. The CDR3 DNA sequence: TGCAGCGTTGGTTCGGAGGTCTATCAGCCCCAGCATTTT.

This clone was seen more than once but under ten times. This chain links TRBV29-1 with TRBJ1-1, with D maybe TRBD1 (5 bases). Germline lookup yields CDR1 SQVTM and CDR2 ANQGSEA. The ends were cut back, 7 bases at V and 5 bases at J, with 20 bases in the middle. The CDR3 is 14 residues long. CDR3 DNA: TGCAGCGCCCTGGGCCCGGGACTTTCGACTGAAGCTTTCTTT. Its translation is CSALGPGLSTEAFF. The entire variable domain, with the rest obtained from reference TRBV29-1 and TRBJ1-1, is as follows: SAVISQKPSRDICQRGTSLTIQCQVDSQVTMMFWYRQQPGQSLTLIATANQGSEATYESGFVIDKFPISRPNLTFSTLTVSNMSPEDSSIYLCSALGPGLSTEAFFGQGTRLTVV.

V gene TRBV4-1 combines with J gene TRBJ2-7, with 8 positions matching TRBD2. This CDR3 has 17 residues. CDR1 MGHRA and CDR2 YSYEKL come from the germline V gene. Trimming removed 5 bases from V and 3 bases from J; junction bases left unmatched: 15. The CDR3 protein is CASSFGRPGTRSYEQYF. The CDR3 DNA sequence: TGCGCCAGCAGCTTTGGGAGACCCGGGACTAGAAGCTACGAGCAGTACTTC.

J is TRBJ2-7 and V is TRBV30; D unclear. The length of the CDR3 is 12 residues. Per germline, CDR1 GTSNPN and CDR2 SVGIG (reference sequence). Between the trimmed V and J ends, which lost 1 base and 4 bases, there was a span of 8 bases. The CDR3 protein is CAWSALRYEQYF. The DNA of the CDR3 is TGTGCCTGGAGTGCCCTCCGTTACGAGCAGTACTTC.

This clone occurred a few times. The chain has TRBV7-2 and TRBJ2-7; D possibly uses TRBD1 or TRBD2 (5 bases each). Trimming shortened V by 1 base and J by 6 bases, and 13 bases separated the two germline ends. This CDR3 comprises 14 residues. Germline CDR1 reads SGHTA; CDR2 reads FQGNSA. This CDR3 reads CASSLVLRGAEQYF. In nucleotides, the CDR3 is TGTGCCAGCAGCTTAGTCTTGAGGGGCGCCGAGCAGTACTTC.

The genes are TRBV7-3 and TRBJ2-1, with D perhaps matching TRBD1 or TRBD2 (5 bases each). There are 16 residues in the CDR3. Germline V CDR1 and CDR2: SGHTA, FQGTGA. V was cut by 4 bases and J by 1 base, with 14 bases left in between. The CDR3, as DNA: TGTGCCAGCAGCTCCCAGAGAGGGGATTCCTACAATGAGCAGTTCTTC. Its translation is CASSSQRGDSYNEQFF.

This clone has more than one count but fewer than ten. This chain connects TRBV30 to TRBJ2-5; 7 bases fit TRBD2. Germline CDR1 GTSNPN, CDR2 SVGIG (reference sequence). The CDR3 contains 14 residues. Trimming took 2 bases from V and 5 from J; bases not matched to a gene: 8. Here the CDR3 reads CAWSPAGVRETQYF. The CDR3 DNA sequence: TGTGCCTGGAGTCCGGCGGGAGTTCGGGAGACCCAGTACTTC.

The chain uses TRBV27 and TRBJ2-1, with 11 positions matching TRBD2. Germline V gives CDR1 MNHEY, CDR2 SMNVEV (reference sequence). V dropped 1 base and J dropped 4; count of bases not matched to a gene: 9. The CDR3 consists of 18 residues. The chain's CDR3 is CASSLLGLSSGRYNEQFF. The CDR3 region has the DNA TGTGCCAGCAGTTTATTGGGCCTTTCTAGCGGGAGGTACAATGAGCAGTTCTTC.

This clone showed up just a few times. CDR3 in amino acids: CASSVGNTGELFF. CDR3 DNA sequence: TGTGCCAGCAGCGTAGGGAACACCGGGGAGCTGTTTTTT. The chain employs TRBV9 and TRBJ2-2, with D hard to call. Trimming stripped 0 bases from V and 1 base from J, with 1 base between. This CDR3 comprises 13 residues. Germline CDR1 SGDLS, CDR2 YYNGEE. The full variable domain, with the rest looked up from reference TRBV9 and TRBJ2-2, is DSGVTQTPKHLITATGQRVTLRCSPRSGDLSVYWYQQSLDQGLQFLIQYYNGEERAKGNILERFSAQQFPDLHSELNLSSLELGDSALYFCASSVGNTGELFFGEGSRLTVL.

This clone occurred a few times. In DNA, the CDR3 is TGTGCCAGCTCGTTAGGACTAGCGGAATACAATGAGCAGTTCTTC. This encodes CASSLGLAEYNEQFF. The V call is TRBV9, the J call TRBJ2-1, with TRBD2 matching over 10 bases. Germline V gene sequence: CDR1 SGDLS, CDR2 YYNGEE. Trimming removed 7 bases from V and 4 bases from J; junction bases left unmatched: 8. The CDR3 is made up of 15 amino acids.

A word on this clone: Within the sample, other DNA sequences also encode this same CDR3. J is TRBJ1-5 and V is TRBV30; TRBD1 matches at 7 bases. CDR3 length: 13 residues. Trimming at V came to 2 bases and at J to 4 bases, leaving 2 bases not matched to a gene. Germline loops: CDR1 GTSNPN, CDR2 SVGIG (reference sequence). The chain's CDR3 is CAWSRRGNQPQHF. CDR3 nucleotides: TGTGCCTGGAGTCGCAGGGGGAATCAGCCCCAGCATTTT. The entire variable domain, with the rest obtained from reference TRBV30 and TRBJ1-5, is as follows: SQTIHQWPATLVQPVGSPLSLECTVEGTSNPNLYWYRQAAGRGLQLLFYSVGIGQISSEVPQNLSASRPQDRQFILSSKKLLLSDSGFYLCAWSRRGNQPQHFGDGTRLSIL.

This clone has only a few counts. This chain uses TRBV7-2 with TRBJ2-1; 7 positions match TRBD1. The J segment lost 5 bases and the V segment lost 5 bases, leaving 9 bases of the junction unmatched. The germline CDR1 and CDR2 sequences are SGHTA and FQGNSA. CDR3 length: 15 residues. This CDR3 is CASSRAGTANNEQFF. The CDR3 DNA sequence: TGTGCCAGCAGCCGGGCCGGGACAGCAAACAATGAGCAGTTCTTC.